Following are 18 T cell receptor beta chains from one sample sequenced in a study of T cell repertoires in cytomegalovirus infection (dated by TCRdb to the late 2010s). Per the publication, the treatment or condition label means: in vitro stimulation with specific CMV peptide epitopes to enrich CMV-specific T cells. Data came from an Illumina HiSeq 1500. TCRdb ran its own pipeline on the public reads, namely fastp trimming at Q25 and MiXCR clone calling, and kept in-frame beta chains. One record per CDR3 amino acid sequence lists the most common genes and DNA. Across this sample there are 700,000 to 900,000 distinct CDR3 sequences, with almost 30% seen only once. Around 12% of the sample goes to the ten largest clones. The antigens these receptors bind are not known. The material sequenced was cultured CD8+ T cells from PBMCs, taken from culture after CMV antigen stimulation. The receptors shown here come from a human donor in good health (CMV status not recorded). Some clones in this sample may be carry-over from other donors' samples.

The chain is built from TRBV6-2 or TRBV6-3 and TRBJ1-2; TRBD1 aligns across 8 bases. Germline V CDR1 and CDR2: MNHEY, SVGEGT. The CDR3 spans 15 residues. V trimming: 2 bases; J trimming: 3 bases; junction bases outside the gene matches: 5. The chain's CDR3 is CASSYGLDRDYGYTF. Written as DNA, the CDR3 is TGTGCCAGCAGTTACGGGCTGGACAGGGACTATGGCTACACCTTC.

J is TRBJ2-3 and V is TRBV7-6; the D gene is possibly TRBD1 (5 bases). Germline V lookup: CDR1 SGHVS, CDR2 FNYEAQ. The CDR3 has 16 residues. Trimming left V 1 base short and J 2 bases short, with 13 bases between. CDR3 in DNA: TGTGCCAGCAGCTTAGGGGGCTGGACCCCCACAGATACGCAGTATTTT. It is translated as CASSLGGWTPTDTQYF.

The chain combines TRBV4-1 with TRBJ2-5; 9 bases are shared with TRBD2. CDR1 MGHRA and CDR2 YSYEKL come from the germline V gene. The J segment lost 2 bases and the V segment lost 4 bases, leaving 5 bases of the junction unmatched. The CDR3 contains 15 residues. Written as DNA, the CDR3 is TGCGCCAGCAGCCCGGGGCGGGGGGGACAAGAGACCCAGTACTTC. Translating gives CASSPGRGGQETQYF.

This clonotype was counted many times. V is TRBV7-2 and J is TRBJ1-4; weak D call: TRBD1 (5 bases). The CDR3 is 13 amino acids. Germline CDR1 and CDR2: SGHTA and FQGNSA. V lost 4 bases to trimming and J lost 5 bases, with 8 bases between them. CDR3 loop: CASSSWGNEKLFF. CDR3 nucleotide sequence: TGTGCCAGCAGCTCCTGGGGCAATGAAAAACTGTTTTTT.

This clonotype was seen more than once but under ten times. A much larger clonotype is one base distant, so this may be a read error. The V call is TRBV7-4, the J call TRBJ2-3; the match to TRBD2 covers 10 bases. Trimming took 1 base from V and 2 from J; bases not matched to a gene: 3. Germline V gene data show CDR1 as SGHVT and CDR2 as SQSDAQ. CDR3 length: 16 residues. CDR3 amino acids: CASSLVSGGITDTQYF. The CDR3 nucleotides read TGTGCCAGCAGCTTAGTTAGCGGGGGGATCACAGATACGCAGTATTTT.

This rearrangement joins TRBV25-1 to TRBJ1-2, with 7 bases fitting TRBD1. CDR3 length: 15 amino acids. V shed 3 bases, J shed 5 bases, and the junction held 9 bases outside the gene matches. Germline CDR1 reads MGHDK; CDR2 reads SYGVNS. CDR3 sequence reads: CASSDNRQGPYGYTF. The CDR3 DNA follows: TGTGCCAGCAGTGATAACCGACAGGGTCCGTATGGCTACACCTTC.

This clonotype was recorded a few times. V is TRBV6-6 and J is TRBJ2-5; 9 bases map to TRBD1. Germline V gives CDR1 MNHNY, CDR2 SVGAGI (reference sequence). With V trimmed by 2 bases and J by 5 bases, 12 bases remained unmatched. CDR3 length equals 17 residues. CDR3 bases: TGTGCCAGCAGTTACCTAGAGGACAGGGGCGAGGGGGAGACCCAGTACTTC. Amino acid sequence: CASSYLEDRGEGETQYF.

This clonotype has just a few counts. The gene calls are TRBV13 and TRBJ1-3; D possibly corresponds to TRBD1 (5 bases). V was shortened by 2 bases and J by 6 bases, with 11 bases between the two germline ends. The germline V gene has CDR1 PRHDT and CDR2 FYEKMQ (reference sequence). The CDR3 consists of 14 residues. CDR3 protein: CASSLPSRANTIYF. The CDR3 DNA reads TGTGCCAGCAGCTTACCTTCCAGGGCAAACACCATATATTTT. Full variable domain (rest looked up from reference TRBV13 and TRBJ1-3): AAGVIQSPRHLIKEKRETATLKCYPIPRHDTVYWYQQGPGQDPQFLISFYEKMQSDKGSIPDRFSAQQFSDYHSELNMSSLELGDSALYFCASSLPSRANTIYFGEGSWLTVV.

J is TRBJ1-1 and V is TRBV20-1, with 8 bases identical to TRBD1. The CDR3 sequence is 14 residues long. The V and J ends lost 5 bases and 1 base, in that order; junction bases with no gene match: 6. The germline gives CDR1 DFQATT, CDR2 SNEGSKA (reference sequence). The CDR3 here is CSAQPTGENTEAFF. For the CDR3, the DNA is TGCAGTGCTCAACCGACAGGGGAGAACACTGAAGCTTTCTTT.

The rearrangement uses TRBV12-3 or TRBV12-4 and TRBJ2-2; D gene uncertain. Trimming removed 8 bases from V and 6 bases from J, with 10 bases in between. The CDR3 is 12 residues long. The CDR3 reads CASATSSGELFF. The CDR3 DNA sequence: TGTGCCAGCGCTACTTCATCCGGGGAGCTGTTTTTT.

V is TRBV5-1 and J is TRBJ2-3; D may be TRBD1 (6 bases). Per germline, CDR1 SGHRS and CDR2 YFSETQ. V was trimmed by 4 bases and J by 2 bases, leaving 14 bases between them. The CDR3 sequence is 15 residues long. The CDR3 DNA is TGCGCCAGCAGCCCCGAGGGGGTTCCCACAGATACGCAGTATTTT. Encoded protein: CASSPEGVPTDTQYF.

The rearrangement uses TRBV10-3 and TRBJ1-2; TRBD1 matches at 10 bases. Germline lookup yields CDR1 ENHRY and CDR2 SYGVKD. The V gene end was trimmed by 5 bases and the J gene end by 7 bases; junction bases not matched to a gene: 7. The CDR3 extends over 14 amino acids. This chain's CDR3 is CAISMGQGKGGYTF. The CDR3 nucleotides read TGTGCCATCAGTATGGGACAGGGGAAAGGTGGCTACACCTTC.

The chain is built from TRBV19 and TRBJ2-1; 9 bases fit TRBD1. The CDR3 has 15 residues. V trimming: 4 bases; J trimming: 7 bases; junction bases outside the gene matches: 8. Germline CDR1 and CDR2: LNHDA and SQIVND (reference sequence). CDR3: CASSRETGGMNEQFF. In nucleotides, the CDR3 is TGTGCCAGTAGTAGGGAGACAGGGGGTATGAATGAGCAGTTCTTC.

This clonotype was recorded a few times. The chain is built from TRBV7-9 and TRBJ1-1; D remains unclear. Germline lookup yields CDR1 SEHNR and CDR2 FQNEAQ (reference sequence). The V and J ends lost 6 bases and 0 bases respectively, with 11 bases between them. The CDR3 length is 14 residues. In nucleotides, the CDR3 is TGTGCCAGCAGAGCCCCCCGCGTGAACACTGAAGCTTTCTTT. Its translation: CASRAPRVNTEAFF.

This clonotype was detected a few times. The chain uses TRBV5-4 and TRBJ2-1; 14 bases are a match to TRBD2. The CDR3 sequence is 16 residues long. Trimming cost V 6 bases and J 3 bases; bases outside gene matches: 5. Germline CDR1 is SGHNT and CDR2 is YYREEE (reference sequence). The CDR3 protein is CASTGTSGGGYNEQFF. In nucleotides, the CDR3 is TGTGCCAGCACGGGGACTAGCGGGGGAGGCTACAATGAGCAGTTCTTC.

This clonotype was observed a few times. The rearrangement uses TRBV12-3 or TRBV12-4 and TRBJ1-2; the match to TRBD1 covers 10 bases. Losses at the gene ends were 4 bases for V and 6 bases for J; bases not matched to a gene: 5. The CDR3 is 14 amino acids. The CDR3 DNA follows: TGTGCCAGCAGTTACGGGACAGGGGCTCATGGCTACACCTTC. It translates to CASSYGTGAHGYTF.

This rearrangement joins TRBV2 to TRBJ2-2; D gene uncertain. CDR1 and CDR2 (germline): SNHLY, FYNNEI. CDR3 length equals 14 residues. V dropped 8 bases and J dropped 0 bases, with 10 bases sitting between them. CDR3: CASLVGSNTGELFF. The CDR3 DNA reads TGTGCCAGCCTCGTGGGATCGAACACCGGGGAGCTGTTTTTT.

This sequence joins TRBV27 and TRBJ1-2; the D is unclear. This CDR3 contains 14 residues. V shed 5 bases and J shed 0 bases, with 10 bases lying between them. The germline gives CDR1 MNHEY, CDR2 SMNVEV (reference sequence). The CDR3 nucleotides read TGTGCCAGCAGTCAGCAGGACGCTAACTATGGCTACACCTTC. It codes for CASSQQDANYGYTF.